This passage covers 14 T cell receptor beta chains from one sample sequenced in a study of T cell repertoires in cytomegalovirus infection. A single record per CDR3 protein comes from TCRdb applying MiXCR to the reads. The repertoire has around 530,000 distinct CDR3 sequences, less than 30% of them found once; the top ten carry over 10%. Material for sequencing was PBMCs. The receptors here all came from a human donor in good health (CMV status not recorded). Some clones in this sample may be carry-over from other donors' samples.

The V call is TRBV7-2, the J call TRBJ2-3; TRBD1 is a possible D gene (6 bases). Germline CDR1 SGHTA, CDR2 FQGNSA. V was cut by 2 bases and J by 6 bases, with 9 bases left in between. This CDR3 comprises 13 residues. The CDR3 DNA reads as TGTGCCAGCAGCTTACTCACAGGGGATACGCAGTATTTT. Residues: CASSLLTGDTQYF.

The CDR3 is CASSLTGKNEKLFF. The DNA for the CDR3 is TGTGCCAGCAGCTTGACAGGGAAGAATGAAAAACTGTTTTTT. This sequence joins TRBV6-6 and TRBJ1-4; 7 bases map to TRBD1. The germline V gene encodes CDR1 MNHNY and CDR2 SVGAGI (reference sequence). The CDR3 covers 14 residues. J was trimmed by 5 bases and V by 6 bases; bases with no gene match: 6.

The chain employs TRBV6-5 and TRBJ2-1; D possibly corresponds to TRBD2 (5 bases). Germline V gives CDR1 MNHEY, CDR2 SVGAGI. This CDR3 contains 18 residues. Trimming removed 0 bases from V and 4 bases from J, with 19 bases in between. The CDR3 DNA sequence: TGTGCCAGCAGTTACTCGAACCCACTAGTGATAGGGTACAATGAGCAGTTCTTC. Amino acid sequence: CASSYSNPLVIGYNEQFF.

This clonotype was counted once. One junction end disagrees with the germline gene, perhaps due to a read error. The chain joins TRBV6-1 to TRBJ2-7; D is ambiguous. The CDR3 consists of 12 residues. CDR1 is MNHNS and CDR2 is SASEGT in the germline V gene. In DNA, the CDR3 is TGTGCCCGCAGCCAGACCAAATACGAGCAGTACTTC. This gives the protein CARSQTKYEQYF.

This sequence joins TRBV12-3 or TRBV12-4 and TRBJ2-1; 11 bases are shared with TRBD2. This CDR3 is built from 14 residues. With 6 bases clipped from V and 9 bases from J, the junction kept 7 bases outside the gene matches. The CDR3 loop is CASSLAGGVGEQFF. The DNA of the CDR3 is TGTGCCAGCAGCCTAGCGGGAGGAGTGGGTGAGCAGTTCTTC.

The V call is TRBV4-3, the J call TRBJ2-7; possibly TRBD2 for D (6 bases). The V gene lost 1 base and the J gene lost 4 bases, with 17 bases spanning the gap. The CDR3 covers 16 residues. The germline V gene encodes CDR1 LGHNA and CDR2 YSLEER. CDR3 residues: CASSQGVGRTLYEQYF. The CDR3 nucleotides are TGCGCCAGCAGCCAAGGCGTCGGGAGAACACTATACGAGCAGTACTTC.

For the CDR3, the DNA is TGCGCCAGCAGCCAAGGACGGAGGGGGCGGAACACTGAAGCTTTCTTT. It yields the protein CASSQGRRGRNTEAFF. The rearrangement uses TRBV4-3 and TRBJ1-1; TRBD1 matches at 7 bases. CDR1 LGHNA and CDR2 YSLEER come from the germline V gene. The CDR3 runs to 16 residues. V dropped 1 base and J dropped 1; count of bases not matched to a gene: 6.

This clonotype was counted only a few times. The chain is built from TRBV6-6 and TRBJ1-5; 12 bases map to TRBD1. V was pared by 6 bases and J by 4 bases, with 7 bases of the junction left unmatched. This CDR3 is built from 16 residues. The V gene's germline CDR1 is MNHNY and CDR2 SVGAGI (reference sequence). The CDR3 DNA follows: TGTGCCAGCAGACGGAGGGGACAGGGGGCGAATCAGCCCCAGCATTTT. Protein sequence: CASRRRGQGANQPQHF.

This clonotype has a count of ten or more. This sequence joins TRBV7-2 and TRBJ1-2; no reliable D call. V was shortened by 5 bases and J by 2 bases, with 15 bases between the two germline ends. The CDR3 loop spans 15 amino acids. Germline CDR1 reads SGHTA; CDR2 reads FQGNSA. CDR3 residues: CASSKQSQDNYGYTF. The CDR3 DNA reads as TGTGCCAGCAGCAAACAGAGTCAGGACAACTATGGCTACACCTTC.

The chain has TRBV20-1 and TRBJ2-7; D unresolved. Trimming took off 0 bases at V and 4 bases at J, with 10 bases between the two ends. Per germline, CDR1 DFQATT and CDR2 SNEGSKA (reference sequence). This CDR3 contains 13 residues. CDR3 region: CSARDPAHYEQYF. The CDR3 DNA follows: TGCAGTGCTAGAGATCCAGCCCATTACGAGCAGTACTTC.

The chain recombines TRBV4-1 with TRBJ2-2; 8 bases align to TRBD1. V gave up 2 bases and J gave up 6 bases; unmatched junction bases: 2. Looked up from germline, CDR1 is MGHRA and CDR2 is YSYEKL. This CDR3 is built from 14 residues. CDR3 bases: TGCGCCAGCAGCCAATTGACAGGGGCCGGGGAGCTGTTTTTT. Translating it yields CASSQLTGAGELFF.

The chain couples TRBV6-6 to TRBJ2-5; TRBD2 matches 9 bases. Germline assignment: CDR1 MNHNY and CDR2 SVGAGI (reference sequence). J lost 5 bases, V lost 11 bases, and 9 bases had no gene match. The CDR3 covers 13 residues. Here the CDR3 reads CAGRLAATETQYF. For the CDR3, the DNA is TGTGCCGGAAGACTAGCGGCCACGGAGACCCAGTACTTC.

The gene calls are TRBV6-1 and TRBJ1-5; D gene ambiguous. Trimming removed 4 bases from V and 1 base from J, with 5 bases in between. From germline, CDR1 is MNHNS and CDR2 SASEGT. The CDR3 is 13 amino acids. In DNA, the CDR3 is TGTGCCAGCAGTGGTTGGAGCAATCAGCCCCAGCATTTT. It is translated as CASSGWSNQPQHF.

This clonotype was counted between two and nine times. V is TRBV24-1 and J is TRBJ2-1, with TRBD2 as a possible D gene (5 bases). Germline CDR1 and CDR2: KGHDR and SFDVKD. V dropped 1 base and J dropped 6 bases, with 12 bases sitting between them. The CDR3 loop spans 15 amino acids. CDR3: CATSDLGSAGNEQFF. The CDR3 coding sequence is TGTGCCACCAGTGATTTAGGTAGCGCGGGCAATGAGCAGTTCTTC.